This T cell receptor (beta chain) was sequenced during a study of cytomegalovirus exposure and HLA in healthy donors. Overall study: As an earlier analysis found, roughly 180 million T cells yielded approximately 110 million unique TCR beta sequences.

Primers for the PCR totalled 60 Vbeta and 13 Jbeta. Profiled with immunoSEQ multiplex PCR; TCRdb holds only in-frame clones, not every one. The profile shows about 89,000 clones, 85% of them singletons. The CDR3 extends over 16 amino acids. Germline V CDR1 and CDR2: SGHAT, FQDESV (reference sequence). The ends were cut back, 4 bases at V and 4 bases at J, with 17 bases in the middle. The study, taken as a whole, reports: Sequencing depth roughly uniform across donors was assumed in presence/absence analyses.

The donors, nominally healthy at sampling, likely had unrecorded immune exposures. As concerns this clone: Its cognate antigen is unknown.

This rearrangement joins TRBV11-1 to TRBJ2-1, with a tentative D call TRBD2 (6 bases). The specimen sequenced was PBMCs. This receptor was taken from a man aged 35-49 years in good health and CMV-seropositive. The CDR3 DNA sequence: TGTGCCAGCAGCTCTGACACTATGGGGAGGTACAATGAGCAGTTCTTC. This encodes CASSSDTMGRYNEQFF.